The 3 T cell receptor beta chains in this list originate from one sample, sequenced in a study of T-cell reconstitution after alpha-beta-depleted transplantation in children. Library preparation (for TCRbeta) was performed with unique molecular identifiers. Each CDR3 protein gets one entry after TCRdb re-called the PCR reads with MiXCR. The sample holds about 220,000 distinct CDR3 sequences; around a sixth are singletons and the top ten take around two fifths. Sequencing was performed on PBMCs, mostly from graft donor cells, taken 360 days after TCRalphabeta/CD19-depleted stem cell transplant. Source of these receptors: a male patient between 2 and 10 years old who had a stem cell transplant for acute lymphoblastic leukemia, so the T cells may come from the graft donor.

This clonotype has at least ten counts. The chain links TRBV12-3 or TRBV12-4 to TRBJ2-6; the D is unclear. V was cut by 9 bases and J by 3 bases, with 12 bases left in between. This CDR3 has 14 amino acids. As DNA, the CDR3 is TGTGCCAGTCAGACACTGGGTGGGGCCAACGTCCTGACTTTC. Translating gives CASQTLGGANVLTF.

V is TRBV7-2 and J is TRBJ2-5; 8 nucleotides agree with TRBD2. J was trimmed by 5 bases and V by 5 bases; bases with no gene match: 7. The germline V gene encodes CDR1 SGHTA and CDR2 FQGNSA. The CDR3 sequence is 14 residues long. In nucleotides, the CDR3 is TGTGCCAGCAGCCCCGGCGGGGGGCTGGAGACCCAGTACTTC. Its translation: CASSPGGGLETQYF.

This clonotype was counted between two and nine times. This sequence joins TRBV7-7 and TRBJ2-2; no reliable D call. Germline-derived CDR1 and CDR2 are SSHAT and FNYEAQ (reference sequence). The germline V and J ends were trimmed by 0 bases and 0 bases, with 8 bases remaining between them. The CDR3 runs 16 residues. The CDR3 DNA sequence: TGTGCCAGCAGCTTAGCCGCCAGCGCGAACACCGGGGAGCTGTTTTTT. Translated: CASSLAASANTGELFF.